This TCR beta chain was identified in a study of blood T cells in healthy people across ages. Overall study context: About one barcoded beta molecule per two T cells was the capture yield of template switching. Study-level findings and limits: It was not known whether donors were CMV positive (a possible confounder of expanded clonotype changes).

This clonotype has only a few counts. Its antigen is currently unknown. Germline-derived CDR1 and CDR2 are LGHNA and YNFKEQ. The J segment lost 3 bases and the V segment lost 6 bases, leaving 9 bases of the junction unmatched. The CDR3 loop spans 15 amino acids. Extraction yielded at least 6 micrograms of total RNA per sample. Next came a second PCR, run for about 7 to 11 cycles, which used a sample-barcoded 5' primer along with a J-beta primer mix. One entry per CDR3 protein results from TCRdb running MiXCR on the 5' RACE reads. The top ten hold roughly 2.1% of the sample, which has 2 million or so distinct CDR3 sequences, roughly 49% seen once.

The TCR comes from a woman aged 40 to 50 in good health. Sequencing input: blood. This chain uses TRBV4-2 with TRBJ2-5, with 8 bases lining up with TRBD2. This chain's CDR3 is CASSLRRGAEETQYF. In DNA, the CDR3 is TGTGCCAGCAGTCTAAGGCGGGGGGCCGAAGAGACCCAGTACTTC.